This T cell receptor (beta chain) was identified during a study of T cells in Graves' hyperthyroidism and ophthalmopathy. Ophthalmopathy patients showed a Clinical Activity Score of at least 3, NOSPECS grade of at least 4 and duration under 3 months. Uncontrolled infection, other autoimmune disease, pregnancy or lactation disqualified patients from enrolment. This clonotype occurred many times. The CDR3 regions of TCR beta were amplified from RNA transcripts. The study used the HTBI primer set for a first-round RT-PCR of the TCR CDR3. MiXCR was run by TCRdb on the multiplex PCR reads, yielding one entry per CDR3 protein. The sample records 600,000 or so distinct CDR3 sequences, approximately 15% being singletons. This CDR3 is 13 amino acids long. The V gene lost 11 bases and the J gene lost 2 bases, with 15 bases spanning the gap. The germline V gene encodes CDR1 SEHNR and CDR2 FQNEAQ (reference sequence).

The receptor was isolated from a woman aged 18-29 years with Graves' ophthalmopathy. The sequencing sample was made of blood. V and J are TRBV7-9 and TRBJ2-5; D possibly matches TRBD1 or TRBD2 (5 bases each). The CDR3, as DNA: TGTGCCTCCGACAGCGGCATACAAGAGACCCAGTACTTC. Its protein is CASDSGIQETQYF.